A single sample is the source of the 9 T cell receptor beta chains below, sequenced in a study of cytomegalovirus exposure and HLA in healthy donors. The PCR made use of 60 Vbeta and 13 Jbeta primers. Sequencing was performed with immunoSEQ multiplex PCR; in TCRdb, only in-frame clones are kept and a portion is missing. This repertoire shows around 150,000 clones, less than 9.5% found once; its top ten account for 1.8%. Input material: PBMCs. All receptors come from a male donor in good health and CMV-seronegative.

The CDR3 nucleotides read TGTGCCAGCAGCTCAAATAGGGGCTTGTGGGAGCCCCAGCATTTT. Residues: CASSSNRGLWEPQHF. This sequence joins TRBV7-9 and TRBJ1-5, with D tentatively TRBD1 (5 bases). CDR3 size: 15 residues. The germline CDR1 and CDR2 sequences are SEHNR and FQNEAQ (reference sequence). Trimming shortened V by 4 bases and J by 8 bases, and 18 bases separated the two germline ends. The full variable domain, completed using reference TRBV7-9 and TRBJ1-5, is DTGVSQNPRHKITKRGQNVTFRCDPISEHNRLYWYRQTLGQGPEFLTYFQNEAQLEKSRLLSDRFSAERPKGSFSTLEIQRTEQGDSAMYLCASSSNRGLWEPQHFGDGTRLSIL.

A few counts support this clone. The chain joins TRBV6-1 to TRBJ2-1; D might be TRBD2 (6 bases). Between the trimmed V and J ends, which lost 5 bases and 0 bases, there was a span of 11 bases. Per the germline V gene, CDR1 is MNHNS and CDR2 is SASEGT. The CDR3 is made up of 15 amino acids. This chain's CDR3 is CASSPDGSSYNEQFF. In DNA form, the CDR3 reads TGTGCCAGCAGTCCGGACGGGAGCTCCTACAATGAGCAGTTCTTC.

This clone was counted between two and nine times. This sequence joins TRBV28 and TRBJ1-5; unclear D gene. The germline gives CDR1 MDHEN, CDR2 SYDVKM. This CDR3 is built from 15 residues. V lost 3 bases and J 1 base, leaving 10 bases between the germline ends. In nucleotides, the CDR3 is TGTGCCAGCAGTTTCGCAGGCTCCAGCAATCAGCCCCAGCATTTT. Translating gives CASSFAGSSNQPQHF.

This clone was seen more than once but under ten times. Different DNA sequences within this sample yield the same CDR3. V gene TRBV9 combines with J gene TRBJ2-3; D not certain. Germline CDR1 is SGDLS and CDR2 is YYNGEE. CDR3 length: 12 amino acids. Trimming shortened V by 0 bases and J by 6 bases, and 5 bases separated the two germline ends. The CDR3 region is CASSVGADTQYF. CDR3 in DNA: TGTGCCAGCAGCGTAGGAGCGGATACGCAGTATTTT.

This chain links TRBV5-6 with TRBJ2-7, with a weak D call TRBD2 (6 bases). Trimming removed 3 bases at V and 3 bases at J, with 13 bases between. The CDR3 loop spans 14 amino acids. Germline assignment: CDR1 SGHDT and CDR2 YYEEEE. This chain's CDR3 is CASSWGTEYYEQYF. In DNA, the CDR3 is TGTGCCAGCAGCTGGGGGACTGAATACTACGAGCAGTACTTC.

About this clone itself: Other DNA sequences within the sample encode an identical CDR3. This chain uses TRBV6-5 with TRBJ2-7; no firm D call. The CDR3 is 15 amino acids. V was trimmed by 7 bases and J by 0 bases, leaving 16 bases between them. The germline gives CDR1 MNHEY, CDR2 SVGAGI. CDR3 region: CASKNPERSSYEQYF. CDR3 DNA sequence: TGTGCCAGCAAGAACCCGGAACGGAGCTCCTACGAGCAGTACTTC.

This clone was seen a few times. V usage is TRBV5-1 and J usage is TRBJ1-2; D not resolved. Per the germline V gene, CDR1 is SGHRS and CDR2 is YFSETQ. This CDR3 is 13 amino acids long. Trimming cost V 4 bases and J 2 bases, with 9 bases left between them. CDR3 nucleotide sequence: TGCGCCAGCAGCCTGCCGGGGAACTATGGCTACACCTTC. Residues: CASSLPGNYGYTF.

This clone was counted only a few times. The chain recombines TRBV15 with TRBJ1-2; 7 positions agree with TRBD1. Germline CDR1 LNHNV, CDR2 YYDKDF (reference sequence). V lost 6 bases, J lost 3 bases, and 4 bases stayed unmatched. This CDR3 contains 13 residues. The CDR3 nucleotides read TGTGCCACCAGGAGGGGGCAGGACTATGGCTACACCTTC. Protein: CATRRGQDYGYTF.

This clone was found a few times. The chain joins TRBV28 to TRBJ1-1; D might be TRBD1 (6 bases). This CDR3 region has 14 residues. V dropped 6 bases and J dropped 7 bases, with 18 bases sitting between them. Germline values: CDR1 MDHEN, CDR2 SYDVKM. The CDR3 protein is CASSFSSRRGEAFF. CDR3 in DNA: TGTGCCAGCAGCTTTTCCTCCCGCAGGGGTGAAGCTTTCTTT.